This TCR beta chain was identified in a study of T cell responses to AZD1222 COVID-19 vaccine. The table came from immunoSEQ multiplex PCR; TCRdb's copy has only in-frame clones and leaves some out. Of some 180,000 clones listed, 94% were seen once; the top ten hold around 1.6%. Analysis merged second doses at about 4 or about 12 weeks. CDR1 and CDR2 from the germline V gene are LNHDA and SQIVND (reference sequence). Trimming cost V 3 bases and J 12 bases, with 12 bases left between them. This CDR3 is 12 amino acids long. The V gene is TRBV19, the J gene TRBJ1-5; no definite D call. This specimen consisted of peripheral blood, obtained 28 days after the second AZD1222 dose. The TCR sequence derives from an adult who received the AZD1222 COVID-19 vaccine. CDR3 sequence (DNA): TGTGCCAGTAGTATTCAGTTCGGAGGCCAGCATTTT. Amino acids: CASSIQFGGQHF. Full variable domain (rest looked up from reference TRBV19 and TRBJ1-5): DGGITQSPKYLFRKEGQNVTLSCEQNLNHDAMYWYRQDPGQGLRLIYYSQIVNDFQKGDIAEGYSVSREKKESFPLTVTSAQKNPTAFYLCASSIQFGGQHFGDGTRLSIL.